This T cell receptor beta chain was obtained from a study of metastatic and nonmetastatic thyroid tumors. The germline gives CDR1 SGHVS, CDR2 FNYEAQ. The CDR3 has 15 amino acids. The V end lost 4 bases, the J end lost 2 bases, and 15 bases lay between the germline ends. Using MiXCR, TCRdb reanalyzed the PCR reads. The profile shows 30,000 to 50,000 clones, approximately 13% of them singletons. Among the patients, none had received any treatment before thyroid surgery. The sequence was collected from a female donor with papillary thyroid cancer or a benign thyroid nodule (not recorded which). Some clones in this sample may be carry-over from other donors' samples. The gene calls are TRBV7-6 and TRBJ2-7; D is unclear. Input material: blood. The CDR3 bases are TGTGCCAGCAGCTCGTCATTCGGAGATACCTACGAGCAGTACTTC. It specifies CASSSSFGDTYEQYF.